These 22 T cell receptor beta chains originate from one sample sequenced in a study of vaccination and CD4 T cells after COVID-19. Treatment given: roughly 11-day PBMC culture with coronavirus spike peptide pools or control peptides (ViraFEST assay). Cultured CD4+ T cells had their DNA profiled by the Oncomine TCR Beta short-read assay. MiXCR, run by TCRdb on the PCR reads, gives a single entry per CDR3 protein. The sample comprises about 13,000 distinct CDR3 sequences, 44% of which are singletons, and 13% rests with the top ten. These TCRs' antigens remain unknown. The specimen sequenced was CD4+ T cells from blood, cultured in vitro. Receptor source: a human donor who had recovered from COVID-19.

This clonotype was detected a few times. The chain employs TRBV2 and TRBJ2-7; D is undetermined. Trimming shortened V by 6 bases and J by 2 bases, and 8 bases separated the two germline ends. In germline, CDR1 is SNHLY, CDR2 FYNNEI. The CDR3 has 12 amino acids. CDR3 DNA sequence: TGTGCCAGCAGCTCAGTGACCTACGAGCAGTACTTC. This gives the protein CASSSVTYEQYF.

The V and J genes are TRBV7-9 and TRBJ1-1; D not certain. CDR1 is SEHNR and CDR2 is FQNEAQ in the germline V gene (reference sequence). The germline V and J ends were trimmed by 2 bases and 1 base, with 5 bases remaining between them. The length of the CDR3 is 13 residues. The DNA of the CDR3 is TGTGCCAGCAGCTTACAGTGGAACACTGAAGCTTTCTTT. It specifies CASSLQWNTEAFF.

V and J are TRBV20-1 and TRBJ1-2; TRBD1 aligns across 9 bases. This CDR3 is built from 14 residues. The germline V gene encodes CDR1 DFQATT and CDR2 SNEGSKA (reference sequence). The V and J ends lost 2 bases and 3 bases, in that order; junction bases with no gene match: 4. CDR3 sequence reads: CSARPGQGDYGYTF. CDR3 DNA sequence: TGCAGTGCTAGACCGGGACAGGGAGACTATGGCTACACCTTC.

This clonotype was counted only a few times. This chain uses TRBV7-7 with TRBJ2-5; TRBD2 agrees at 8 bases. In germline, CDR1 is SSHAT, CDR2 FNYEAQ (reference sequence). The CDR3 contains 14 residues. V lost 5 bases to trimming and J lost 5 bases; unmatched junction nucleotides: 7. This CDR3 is CASSRSGLDETQYF. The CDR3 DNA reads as TGTGCCAGCAGCCGTTCGGGACTAGATGAGACCCAGTACTTC.

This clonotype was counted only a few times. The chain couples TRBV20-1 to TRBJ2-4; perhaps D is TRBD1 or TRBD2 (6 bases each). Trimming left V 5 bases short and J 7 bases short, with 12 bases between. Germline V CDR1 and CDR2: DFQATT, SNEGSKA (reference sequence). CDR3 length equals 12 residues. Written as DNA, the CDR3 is TGCAGTGCTTCCGTAGGGGGGAACATTCAGTACTTC. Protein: CSASVGGNIQYF.

The CDR3 coding sequence is TGTGCCTGGCGGCAATACATGAACACTGAAGCTTTCTTT. Translating it yields CAWRQYMNTEAFF. The chain combines TRBV30 with TRBJ1-1; D remains ambiguous. CDR3 length equals 13 residues. V was pared by 5 bases and J by 0 bases, with 10 bases between. Per the germline V gene, CDR1 is GTSNPN and CDR2 is SVGIG (reference sequence).

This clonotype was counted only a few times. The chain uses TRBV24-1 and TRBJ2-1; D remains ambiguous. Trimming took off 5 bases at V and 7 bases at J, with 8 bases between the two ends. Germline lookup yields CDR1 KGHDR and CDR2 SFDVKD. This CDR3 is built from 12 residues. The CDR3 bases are TGTGCCACCAGTGCTAGGGAAAATGAGCAGTTCTTC. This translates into CATSARENEQFF.

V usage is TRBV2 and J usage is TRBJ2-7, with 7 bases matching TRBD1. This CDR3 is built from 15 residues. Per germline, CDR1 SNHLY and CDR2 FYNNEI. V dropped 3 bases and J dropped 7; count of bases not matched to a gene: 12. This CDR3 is CASSEGLDRFVEQYF. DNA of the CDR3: TGTGCCAGCAGTGAGGGGCTGGACAGGTTTGTTGAGCAGTACTTC. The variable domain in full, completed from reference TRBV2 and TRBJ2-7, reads EPEVTQTPSHQVTQMGQEVILRCVPISNHLYFYWYRQILGQKVEFLVSFYNNEISEKSEIFDDQFSVERPDGSNFTLKIRSTKLEDSAMYFCASSEGLDRFVEQYFGPGTRLTVT.

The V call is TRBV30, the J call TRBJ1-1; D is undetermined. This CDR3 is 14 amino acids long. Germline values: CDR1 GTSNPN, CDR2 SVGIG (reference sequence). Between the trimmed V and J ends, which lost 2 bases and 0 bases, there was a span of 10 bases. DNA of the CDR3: TGTGCCTGGAGTCAAGAGGTCCTGAACACTGAAGCTTTCTTT. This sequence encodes CAWSQEVLNTEAFF.

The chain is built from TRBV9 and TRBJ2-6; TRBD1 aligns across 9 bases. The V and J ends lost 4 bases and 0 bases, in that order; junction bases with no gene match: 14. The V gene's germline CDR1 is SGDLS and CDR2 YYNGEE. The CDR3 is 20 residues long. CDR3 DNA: TGTGCCAGCAGCTCCGGGACAGGGATAACACAAATCTCTGGGGCCAACGTCCTGACTTTC. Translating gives CASSSGTGITQISGANVLTF.

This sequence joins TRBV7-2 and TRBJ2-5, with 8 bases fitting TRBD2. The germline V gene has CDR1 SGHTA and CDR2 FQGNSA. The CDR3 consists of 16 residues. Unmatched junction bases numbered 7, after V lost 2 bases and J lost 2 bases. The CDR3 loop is CASSLSLADTQETQYF. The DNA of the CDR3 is TGTGCCAGCAGCTTATCACTAGCGGATACACAAGAGACCCAGTACTTC.

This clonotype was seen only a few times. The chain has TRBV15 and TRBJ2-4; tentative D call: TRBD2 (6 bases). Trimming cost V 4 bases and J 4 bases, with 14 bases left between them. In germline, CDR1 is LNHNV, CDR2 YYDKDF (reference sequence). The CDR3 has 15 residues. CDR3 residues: CATSIPGDGKNIQYF. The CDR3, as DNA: TGTGCCACCAGCATTCCGGGAGACGGGAAAAACATTCAGTACTTC.

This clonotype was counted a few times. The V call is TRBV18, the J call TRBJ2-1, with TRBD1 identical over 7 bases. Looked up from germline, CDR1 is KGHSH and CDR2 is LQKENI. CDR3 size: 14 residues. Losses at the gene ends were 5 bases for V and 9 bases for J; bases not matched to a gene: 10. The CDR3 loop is CASSFYRGEGEQFF. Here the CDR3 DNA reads TGTGCCAGCTCATTCTACAGGGGCGAGGGTGAGCAGTTCTTC.

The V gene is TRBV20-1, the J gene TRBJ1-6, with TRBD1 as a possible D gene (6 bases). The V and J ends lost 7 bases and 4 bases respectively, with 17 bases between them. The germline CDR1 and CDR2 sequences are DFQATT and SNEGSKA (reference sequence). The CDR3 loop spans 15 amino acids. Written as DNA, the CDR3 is TGCAGTGTTAGGGGCAGGGGCTGGTATAATTCACCCCTCCACTTT. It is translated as CSVRGRGWYNSPLHF.

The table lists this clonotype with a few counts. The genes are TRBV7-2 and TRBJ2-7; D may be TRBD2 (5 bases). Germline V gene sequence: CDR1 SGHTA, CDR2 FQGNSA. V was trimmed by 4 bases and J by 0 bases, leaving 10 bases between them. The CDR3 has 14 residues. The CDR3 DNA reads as TGTGCCAGCAGCTCGAGGGCGAGCTCCTACGAGCAGTACTTC. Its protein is CASSSRASSYEQYF.

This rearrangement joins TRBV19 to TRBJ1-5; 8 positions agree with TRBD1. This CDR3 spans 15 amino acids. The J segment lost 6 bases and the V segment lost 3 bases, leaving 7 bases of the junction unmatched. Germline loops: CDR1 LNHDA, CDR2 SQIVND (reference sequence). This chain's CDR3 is CASSIMDRDSQPQHF. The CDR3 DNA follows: TGTGCCAGTAGTATTATGGACAGGGATTCTCAGCCCCAGCATTTT.

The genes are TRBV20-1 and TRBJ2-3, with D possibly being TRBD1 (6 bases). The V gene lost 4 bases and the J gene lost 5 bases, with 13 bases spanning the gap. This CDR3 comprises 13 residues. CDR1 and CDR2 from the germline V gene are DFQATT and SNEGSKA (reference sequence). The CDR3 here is CSANRDSGDTQYF. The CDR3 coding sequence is TGCAGTGCTAACAGGGATTCAGGAGATACGCAGTATTTT.

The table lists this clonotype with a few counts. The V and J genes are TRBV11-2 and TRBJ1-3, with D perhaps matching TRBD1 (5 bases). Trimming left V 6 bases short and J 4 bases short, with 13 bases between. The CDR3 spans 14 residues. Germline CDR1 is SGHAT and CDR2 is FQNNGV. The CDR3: CASRPRGFGNTIYF. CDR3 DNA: TGTGCCAGCAGACCCCGGGGGTTCGGAAACACCATATATTTT.

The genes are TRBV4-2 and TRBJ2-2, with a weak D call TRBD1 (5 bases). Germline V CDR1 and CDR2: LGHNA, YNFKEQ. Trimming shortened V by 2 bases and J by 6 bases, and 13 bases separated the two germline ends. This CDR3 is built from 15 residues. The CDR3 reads CASSQNQGIAGELFF. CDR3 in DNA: TGTGCCAGCAGCCAAAATCAGGGTATTGCCGGGGAGCTGTTTTTT.

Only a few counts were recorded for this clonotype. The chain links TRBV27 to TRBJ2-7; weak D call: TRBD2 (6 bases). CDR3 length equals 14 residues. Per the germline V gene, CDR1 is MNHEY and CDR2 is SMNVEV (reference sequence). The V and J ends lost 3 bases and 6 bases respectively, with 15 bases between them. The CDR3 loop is CASSFHGLLAEQYF. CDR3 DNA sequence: TGTGCCAGCAGTTTTCATGGACTACTGGCCGAGCAGTACTTC.

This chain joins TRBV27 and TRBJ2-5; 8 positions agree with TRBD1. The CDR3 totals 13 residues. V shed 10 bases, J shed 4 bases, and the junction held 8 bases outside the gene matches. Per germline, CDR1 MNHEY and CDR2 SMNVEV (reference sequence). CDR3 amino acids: CANRGRGRETQYF. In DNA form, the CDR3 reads TGTGCCAACAGAGGCAGGGGGCGAGAGACCCAGTACTTC.

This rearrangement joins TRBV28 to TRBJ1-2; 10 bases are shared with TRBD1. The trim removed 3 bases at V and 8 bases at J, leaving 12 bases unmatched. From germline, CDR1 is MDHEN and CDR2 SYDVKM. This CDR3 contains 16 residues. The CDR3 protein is CASSFLPGQGTGGYTF. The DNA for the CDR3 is TGTGCCAGCAGTTTTCTTCCGGGACAGGGGACAGGGGGCTACACCTTC.